This is a list of T cell receptor beta chains from one sample in a study of cytotoxic CD8 clonotypes in ibrutinib-treated CLL. Some clones are missing from TCRdb's copy, which holds only in-frame ones; the method was immunoSEQ multiplex PCR. The table shows 200,000 to 250,000 clones, with 70% occurring only once. Material: PBMCs, obtained after 12 months of ibrutinib treatment. These receptors came from a human donor with chronic lymphocytic leukemia. CDR3s include the opening cysteine and the closing phenylalanine or tryptophan. A D gene is named only where the DNA matches it firmly. Clone size, where shown, is once, few, many, or a class for clones that have expanded.

>.|13|TRBJ1-2|TRBV6-6|few
CASSPEANYGYTF
TGTGCCAGCAGCCCCGAGGCCAACTATGGCTACACCTTC
>.|14|TRBJ1-1|TRBV9|few
CASSVGVLNTEAFF
TGTGCCAGCAGCGTAGGAGTTCTGAACACTGAAGCTTTCTTT
>TRBD1|16|TRBJ1-2|TRBV28|.
CASSLPLQGHGYGYTF
TGTGCCAGCAGCCTCCCACTACAGGGGCACGGCTATGGCTACACCTTC
>.|14|TRBJ2-3|TRBV7-3|.
CASSRDIGTDTQYF
TGTGCCAGCAGCAGGGACATCGGCACAGATACGCAGTATTTT
>TRBD1|15|TRBJ2-7|TRBV19|.
CASSRDRHPIYEQYF
TGTGCCAGTAGTAGGGACAGACACCCGATCTACGAGCAGTACTTC
>.|12|TRBJ2-7|TRBV18|few
CASSPGRDEQYF
TGTGCCAGCTCACCAGGCAGGGACGAGCAGTACTTC
>TRBD1|12|TRBJ1-1|TRBV7-9|once
CASSQQGRIAFF
TGTGCCAGCAGCCAACAGGGGAGAATTGCTTTCTTT
>TRBD1|14|TRBJ2-7|TRBV6-5|once
CASSHSGTGDEQYF
TGTGCCAGCAGTCACTCAGGGACAGGGGACGAGCAGTACTTC
>TRBD2|15|TRBJ2-3|TRBV2|.
CASSEAAGGADTQYF
TGTGCCAGCAGTGAGGCAGCGGGAGGAGCAGATACGCAGTATTTT
>TRBD2|13|TRBJ2-5|TRBV2|.
CASSGGHQETQYF
TGTGCCAGTAGCGGGGGACACCAAGAGACCCAGTACTTC
>TRBD2|16|TRBJ2-7|TRBV7-3|.
CASSLRASGSGYEQYF
TGTGCCAGCAGCTTAAGGGCTAGCGGGAGTGGCTACGAGCAGTACTTC
>TRBD1|16|TRBJ1-1|TRBV19|.
CASRRGQGRMNTEAFF
TGTGCCAGTAGGCGGGGACAGGGTAGGATGAACACTGAAGCTTTCTTT
>.|16|TRBJ1-4|TRBV14|.
CASSQLGRREEEKLFF
TGTGCCAGCAGCCAACTGGGGCGTAGGGAGGAAGAAAAACTGTTTTTT
>.|12|TRBJ1-1|TRBV29-1|.
CSARLGSTEAFF
TGCAGCGCGCGTCTAGGGAGCACTGAAGCTTTCTTT
>.|14|TRBJ1-1|TRBV7-7|.
CASSHPGQNTEAFF
TGTGCCAGCAGCCACCCTGGACAGAACACTGAAGCTTTCTTT
>TRBD1|14|TRBJ1-1|TRBV6-5|.
CASRDRVKDTEAFF
TGTGCCAGCAGGGACAGGGTAAAGGACACTGAAGCTTTCTTT
>.|15|TRBJ2-7|TRBV9|few
CASSVSGTYSYEQYF
TGTGCCAGCAGCGTAAGTGGGACGTACTCCTACGAGCAGTACTTC
>.|11|TRBJ2-7|TRBV28|.
CASRWGNEQYF
TGTGCCAGTCGATGGGGAAACGAGCAGTACTTC
>.|15|TRBJ1-1|TRBV7-9|many
CASSLGQGRTTEAFF
TGTGCCAGCAGCTTAGGTCAGGGGAGAACCACTGAAGCTTTCTTT
>TRBD1|13|TRBJ2-2|TRBV5-1|few
CASATGDTGELFF
TGCGCCAGTGCGACAGGGGACACCGGGGAGCTGTTTTTT